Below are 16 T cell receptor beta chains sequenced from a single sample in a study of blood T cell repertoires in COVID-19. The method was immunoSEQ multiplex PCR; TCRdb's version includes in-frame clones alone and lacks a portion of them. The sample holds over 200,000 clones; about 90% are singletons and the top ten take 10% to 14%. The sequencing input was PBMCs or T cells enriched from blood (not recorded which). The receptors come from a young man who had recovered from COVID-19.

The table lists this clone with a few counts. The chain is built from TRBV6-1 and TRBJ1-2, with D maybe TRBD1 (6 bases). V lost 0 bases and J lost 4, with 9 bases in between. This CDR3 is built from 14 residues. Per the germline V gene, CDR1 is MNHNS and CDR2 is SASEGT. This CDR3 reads CASSEAYRAYGYTF. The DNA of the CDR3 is TGTGCCAGCAGTGAAGCGTACAGGGCCTATGGCTACACCTTC.

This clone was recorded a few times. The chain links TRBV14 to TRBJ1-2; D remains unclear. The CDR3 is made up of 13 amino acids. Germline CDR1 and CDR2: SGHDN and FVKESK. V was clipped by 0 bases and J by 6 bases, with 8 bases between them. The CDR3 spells CASSQDWSHGYTF. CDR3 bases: TGTGCCAGCAGCCAAGACTGGAGCCATGGCTACACCTTC.

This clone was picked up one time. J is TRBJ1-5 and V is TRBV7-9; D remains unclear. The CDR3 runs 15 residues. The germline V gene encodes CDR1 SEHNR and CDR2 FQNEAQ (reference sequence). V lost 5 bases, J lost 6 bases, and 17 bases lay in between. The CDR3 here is CASSLDTTGGQPQHF. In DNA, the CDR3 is TGTGCCAGCAGCCTCGACACAACCGGAGGTCAGCCCCAGCATTTT. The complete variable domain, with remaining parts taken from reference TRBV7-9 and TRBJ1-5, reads DTGVSQNPRHKITKRGQNVTFRCDPISEHNRLYWYRQTLGQGPEFLTYFQNEAQLEKSRLLSDRFSAERPKGSFSTLEIQRTEQGDSAMYLCASSLDTTGGQPQHFGDGTRLSIL.

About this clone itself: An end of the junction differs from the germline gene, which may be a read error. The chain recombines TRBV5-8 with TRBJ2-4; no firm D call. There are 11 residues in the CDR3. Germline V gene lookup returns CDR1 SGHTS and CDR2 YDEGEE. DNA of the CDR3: TGTGCCAGCAGCTTGGATCGCCAGTCTTTTTTC. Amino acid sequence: CASSLDRQSFF.

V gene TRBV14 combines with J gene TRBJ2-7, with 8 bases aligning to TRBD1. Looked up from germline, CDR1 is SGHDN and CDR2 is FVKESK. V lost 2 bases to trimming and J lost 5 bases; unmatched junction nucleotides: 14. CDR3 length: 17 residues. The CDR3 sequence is CASSQTKWTGNSDEQYF. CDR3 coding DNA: TGTGCCAGCAGCCAAACCAAATGGACAGGGAATTCCGACGAGCAGTACTTC.

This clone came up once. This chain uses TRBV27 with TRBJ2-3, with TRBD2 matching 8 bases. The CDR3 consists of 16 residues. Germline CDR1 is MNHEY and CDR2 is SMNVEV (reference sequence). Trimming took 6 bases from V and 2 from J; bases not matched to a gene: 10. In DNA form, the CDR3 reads TGTGCCAGCAGCCCCCCGGGAGCGGGGGTCACAGATACGCAGTATTTT. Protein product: CASSPPGAGVTDTQYF.

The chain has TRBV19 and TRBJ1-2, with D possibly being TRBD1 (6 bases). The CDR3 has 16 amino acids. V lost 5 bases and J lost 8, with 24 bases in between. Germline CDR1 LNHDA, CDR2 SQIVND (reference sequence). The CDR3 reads CASSFPDLTGTGGYTF. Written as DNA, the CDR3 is TGTGCCAGTAGTTTTCCGGATCTAACAGGGACGGGCGGCTACACCTTC.

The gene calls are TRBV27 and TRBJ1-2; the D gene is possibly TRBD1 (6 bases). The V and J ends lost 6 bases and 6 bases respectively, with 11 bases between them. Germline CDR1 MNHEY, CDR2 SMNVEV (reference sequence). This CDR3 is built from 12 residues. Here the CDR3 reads CASSQTGNGYTF. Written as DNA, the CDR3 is TGTGCCAGCAGCCAAACAGGGAATGGCTACACCTTC.

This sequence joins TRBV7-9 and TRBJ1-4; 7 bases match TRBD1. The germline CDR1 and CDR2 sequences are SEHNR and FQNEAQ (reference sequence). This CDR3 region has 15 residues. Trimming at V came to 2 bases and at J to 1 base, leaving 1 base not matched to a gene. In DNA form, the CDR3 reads TGTGCCAGCAGCTTAAACAGGGGAACTAATGAAAAACTGTTTTTT. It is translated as CASSLNRGTNEKLFF.

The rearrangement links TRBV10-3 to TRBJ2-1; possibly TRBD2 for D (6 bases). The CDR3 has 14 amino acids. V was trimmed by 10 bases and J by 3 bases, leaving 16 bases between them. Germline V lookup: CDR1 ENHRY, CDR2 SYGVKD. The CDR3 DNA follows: TGTGCCACCGGCCGGGACTCGAACTACAATGAGCAGTTCTTC. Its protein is CATGRDSNYNEQFF.

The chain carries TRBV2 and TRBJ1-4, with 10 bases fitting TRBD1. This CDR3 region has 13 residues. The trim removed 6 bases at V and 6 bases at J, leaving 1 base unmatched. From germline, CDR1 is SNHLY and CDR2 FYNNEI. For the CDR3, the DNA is TGTGCCAGCAGCGGGACAGGGGATGAAAAACTGTTTTTT. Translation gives CASSGTGDEKLFF.

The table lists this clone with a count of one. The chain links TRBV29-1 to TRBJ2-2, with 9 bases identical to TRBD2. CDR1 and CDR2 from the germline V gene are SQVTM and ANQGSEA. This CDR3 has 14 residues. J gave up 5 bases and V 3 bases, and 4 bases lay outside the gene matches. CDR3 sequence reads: CSVEPGLATGELFF. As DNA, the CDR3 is TGCAGCGTTGAGCCGGGACTAGCAACCGGGGAGCTGTTTTTT.

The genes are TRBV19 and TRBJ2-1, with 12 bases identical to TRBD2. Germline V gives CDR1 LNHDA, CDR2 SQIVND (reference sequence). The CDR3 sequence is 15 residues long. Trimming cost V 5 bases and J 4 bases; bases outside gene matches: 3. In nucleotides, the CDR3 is TGTGCCAGTAGTTTCGGGACTAGCGGGTACAATGAGCAGTTCTTC. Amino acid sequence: CASSFGTSGYNEQFF.

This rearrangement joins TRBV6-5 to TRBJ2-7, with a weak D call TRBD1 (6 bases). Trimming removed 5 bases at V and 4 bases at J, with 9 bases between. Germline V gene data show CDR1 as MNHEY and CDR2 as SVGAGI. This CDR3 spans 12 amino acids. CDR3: CASSKQGYEQYF. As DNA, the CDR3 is TGTGCCAGCAGTAAACAGGGATACGAGCAGTACTTC.

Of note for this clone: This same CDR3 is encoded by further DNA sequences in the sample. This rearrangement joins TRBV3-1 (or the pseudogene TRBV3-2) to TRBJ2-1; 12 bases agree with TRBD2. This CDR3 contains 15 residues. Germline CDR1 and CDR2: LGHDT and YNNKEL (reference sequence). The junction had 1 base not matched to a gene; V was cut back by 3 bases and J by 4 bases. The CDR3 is CASSQGLAGYNEQFF. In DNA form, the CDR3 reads TGTGCCAGCAGCCAGGGACTAGCGGGTTACAATGAGCAGTTCTTC.

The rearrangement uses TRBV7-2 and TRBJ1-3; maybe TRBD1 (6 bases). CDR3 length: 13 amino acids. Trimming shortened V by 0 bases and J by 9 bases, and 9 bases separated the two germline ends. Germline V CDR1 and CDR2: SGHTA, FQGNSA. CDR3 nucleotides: TGTGCCAGCAGCTTAGCTACAGGGATCACCATATATTTT. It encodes CASSLATGITIYF. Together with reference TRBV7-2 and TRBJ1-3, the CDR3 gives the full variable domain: GAGVSQSPSNKVTEKGKDVELRCDPISGHTALYWYRQSLGQGLEFLIYFQGNSAPDKSGLPSDRFSAERTGGSVSTLTIQRTQQEDSAVYLCASSLATGITIYFGEGSWLTVV.